Listed below are T cell receptor beta chains from one sample, sequenced in a study of blood T cell repertoires in COVID-19. Assay: immunoSEQ multiplex PCR; the TCRdb copy retains only in-frame clones and omits some. This sample yields about 500,000 clones, of which about 91% are seen a single time; roughly 0.9% belongs to the top ten. Sequencing input: peripheral blood. These receptor sequences come from a man younger than 35 with COVID-19, enrolled during active disease. CDR3s include the opening cysteine and the closing phenylalanine or tryptophan. The order of the fields is D gene, clone size, J gene, V gene, CDR3 protein. A D gene is named only where the DNA matches it firmly. Size is stated for part of the rows, as once, few or many counts, or as a class when the clone is expanded.

.,.,TRBJ2-7,TRBV12-3/TRBV12-4,CASSPQYSYEQYF
.,.,TRBJ1-1,TRBV2,CASRKEGANTEAFF
TRBD2,once,TRBJ2-3,TRBV5-4,CASSLKRGVGDTQYF
.,.,TRBJ1-2,TRBV6-6,CASSTTANYGYTF
.,.,TRBJ2-1,TRBV7-2,CASSLVGGGYLNEQFF
TRBD2,.,TRBJ2-5,TRBV27,CASGLAEETQYF
.,.,TRBJ2-5,TRBV7-4,CASSQGVTRYQETQYF
.,.,TRBJ1-5,TRBV19,CASTPSRNQPQHF
.,.,TRBJ2-3,TRBV2,CASSGLTDTQYF
.,.,TRBJ1-2,TRBV2,CASQFTNYGYTF
.,.,TRBJ1-5,TRBV30,CAWSSQGNQPQHF
TRBD2,.,TRBJ2-3,TRBV10-2,CASRLAGAKTDTQYF
.,.,TRBJ1-6,TRBV6-5,CASSYTGGGNSPLHF
.,.,TRBJ1-1,TRBV18,CASSPRQDTEAFF
TRBD1,.,TRBJ2-7,TRBV27,CASRGWGQGLREQYF
TRBD2,.,TRBJ2-7,TRBV11-3,CASSLDVRLSGTSGFYEQYF
.,.,TRBJ2-5,TRBV3-1/TRBV3-2,CASSPTWTGERTQYF
TRBD1,.,TRBJ2-2,TRBV11-1,CASSRTGTGVDGELFF
TRBD1,.,TRBJ2-7,TRBV12-3/TRBV12-4,CASAGGYEQYF
.,.,TRBJ2-7,TRBV4-1,CASSQDSGPNEQYF
.,.,TRBJ1-5,TRBV7-9,CASSPRGGGNQPQHF
.,.,TRBJ1-3,TRBV7-2,CASSFTPSRSSGNTIYF
.,.,TRBJ2-1,TRBV6-6,CASSYPQAREQFF
.,few,TRBJ2-2,TRBV30,CAWTVLVNTGELFF
.,.,TRBJ2-1,TRBV19,CASRGTDEQFF
.,.,TRBJ2-5,TRBV2,CASSEIQGWYQETQYF
TRBD1,.,TRBJ2-5,TRBV7-9,CASSSTGEETQYF
TRBD1,.,TRBJ1-1,TRBV5-8,CASSRNRGSEAFF
TRBD2,.,TRBJ2-2,TRBV7-2,CASRGTSGRAGGELFF
TRBD2,.,TRBJ2-7,TRBV6-5,CAAAGGPYEQYF
.,.,TRBJ1-2,TRBV28,CASSLLPGVNYGYTF
TRBD1,.,TRBJ2-7,TRBV6-5,CASGQGYEQYF
TRBD2,once,TRBJ2-2,TRBV6-5,CASSYSRRGGGELFF
.,.,TRBJ1-1,TRBV24-1,CATRDGGTEAFF
.,.,TRBJ2-5,TRBV11-3,CASSRKPGETQYF
.,.,TRBJ1-3,TRBV5-1,CASSLAVGNTIYF
.,.,TRBJ2-2,TRBV14,CASSAKVTVTGELFF
.,.,TRBJ1-5,TRBV5-1,CASSPGARGPNQPQHF
.,.,TRBJ1-2,TRBV5-4,CASSLSQGYGYTF
.,.,TRBJ1-1,TRBV6-4,CASSAGTDMNTEAFF
.,once,TRBJ1-5,TRBV5-1,CASSLATGDSNQPQHF
.,.,TRBJ2-1,TRBV11-2,CASSFDKIADQFF
.,.,TRBJ2-2,TRBV6-4,CASSPQQDTGELFF
TRBD1,.,TRBJ2-1,TRBV4-1,CASSLRGTGDNEQFF
.,.,TRBJ2-3,TRBV3-1/TRBV3-2,CASSQDRVAVTDTQYF
TRBD2,once,TRBJ2-4,TRBV19,CASSIGGGASIQYF
TRBD1,.,TRBJ2-5,TRBV5-4,CASRAGTDQETQYF
.,.,TRBJ1-1,TRBV18,CASSRDRKNTEAFF
TRBD1,.,TRBJ2-7,TRBV30,CAWSVGTDTYEQYF
TRBD1,.,TRBJ2-1,TRBV12-3/TRBV12-4,CASTGTGKNEQFF
.,.,TRBJ2-7,TRBV7-8,CASSSSTTFTYEQYF
.,.,TRBJ1-5,TRBV6-5,CASDHGRGNQPQHF
TRBD1,.,TRBJ1-2,TRBV3-1/TRBV3-2,CASYLEGTGQYGYTF
.,.,TRBJ1-6,TRBV7-9,CASSLDQGNSPLHF
TRBD2,.,TRBJ2-7,TRBV14,CASSLAGGGEQYF
TRBD1,.,TRBJ2-1,TRBV5-4,CASSHGTASYNEQFF